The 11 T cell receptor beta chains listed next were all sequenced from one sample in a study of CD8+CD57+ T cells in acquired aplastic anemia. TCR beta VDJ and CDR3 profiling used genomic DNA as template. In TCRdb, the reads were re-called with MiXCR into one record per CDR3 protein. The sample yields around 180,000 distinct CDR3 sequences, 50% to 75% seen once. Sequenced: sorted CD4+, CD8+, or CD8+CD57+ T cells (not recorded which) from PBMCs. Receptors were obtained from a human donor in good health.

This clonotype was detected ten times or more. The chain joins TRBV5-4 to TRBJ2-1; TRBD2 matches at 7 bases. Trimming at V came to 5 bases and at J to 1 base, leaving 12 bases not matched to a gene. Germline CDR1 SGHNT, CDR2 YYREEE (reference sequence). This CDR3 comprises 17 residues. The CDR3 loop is CASSGLSGGSSYNEQFF. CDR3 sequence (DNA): TGTGCCAGCAGTGGGTTGTCTGGCGGGAGTTCCTACAATGAGCAGTTCTTC.

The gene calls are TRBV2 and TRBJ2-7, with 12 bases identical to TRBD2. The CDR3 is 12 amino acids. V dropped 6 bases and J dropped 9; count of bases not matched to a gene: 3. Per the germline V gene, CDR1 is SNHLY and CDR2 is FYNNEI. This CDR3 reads CASRTSGGLQYF. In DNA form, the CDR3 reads TGTGCCAGCAGGACTAGCGGGGGCTTGCAGTACTTC.

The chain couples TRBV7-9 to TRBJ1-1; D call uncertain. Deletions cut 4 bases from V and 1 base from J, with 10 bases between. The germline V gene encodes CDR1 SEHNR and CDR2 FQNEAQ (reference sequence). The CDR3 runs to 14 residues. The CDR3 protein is CASSSTEENTEAFF. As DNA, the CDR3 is TGTGCCAGCAGCTCAACAGAAGAGAACACTGAAGCTTTCTTT.

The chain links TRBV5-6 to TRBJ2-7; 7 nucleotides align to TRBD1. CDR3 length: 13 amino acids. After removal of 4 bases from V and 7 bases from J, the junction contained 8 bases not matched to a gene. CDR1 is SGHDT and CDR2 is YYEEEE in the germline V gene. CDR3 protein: CASSRDRVVEQYF. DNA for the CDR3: TGTGCCAGCAGCCGCGACAGGGTAGTTGAGCAGTACTTC.

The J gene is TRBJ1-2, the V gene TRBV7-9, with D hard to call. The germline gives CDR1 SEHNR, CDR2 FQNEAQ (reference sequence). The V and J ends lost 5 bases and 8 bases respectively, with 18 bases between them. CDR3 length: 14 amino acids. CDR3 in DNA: TGTGCCAGCAGCCATTATGGCACAGTATGGGGCTACACCTTC. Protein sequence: CASSHYGTVWGYTF.

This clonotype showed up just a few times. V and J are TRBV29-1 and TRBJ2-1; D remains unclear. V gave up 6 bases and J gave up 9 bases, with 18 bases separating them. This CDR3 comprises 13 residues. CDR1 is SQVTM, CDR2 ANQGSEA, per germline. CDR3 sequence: CSVASGVRSEQFF. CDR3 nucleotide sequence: TGCAGCGTAGCCTCGGGCGTAAGGAGTGAGCAGTTCTTC.

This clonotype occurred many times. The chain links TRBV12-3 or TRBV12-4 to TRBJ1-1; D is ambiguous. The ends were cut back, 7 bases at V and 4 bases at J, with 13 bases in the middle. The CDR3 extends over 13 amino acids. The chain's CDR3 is CASTQWGGTEAFF. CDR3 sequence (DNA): TGTGCCAGCACCCAATGGGGAGGCACTGAAGCTTTCTTT.

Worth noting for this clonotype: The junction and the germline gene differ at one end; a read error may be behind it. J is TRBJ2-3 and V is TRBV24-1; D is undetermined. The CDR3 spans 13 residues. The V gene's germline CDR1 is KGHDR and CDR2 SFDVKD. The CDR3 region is CATGDFGVDTQYF. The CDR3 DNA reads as TGTGCCACCGGTGATTTTGGGGTGGATACGCAGTATTTT.

The CDR3 loop reads CASSFYGDSNEQYF. CDR3 sequence (DNA): TGTGCCAGCAGCTTTTACGGAGACTCGAACGAGCAGTACTTC. V usage is TRBV11-3 and J usage is TRBJ2-7, with D unclear. Germline CDR1 SGHNT, CDR2 YENEEA. The length of the CDR3 is 14 residues. Trimming took 3 bases from V and 5 from J, leaving 14 bases between them.

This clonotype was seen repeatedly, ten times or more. Here the CDR3 reads CASSRLPSPYTNEQFF. DNA of the CDR3: TGTGCCAGCAGCCGGCTGCCTAGCCCTTATACCAATGAGCAGTTCTTC. The chain links TRBV14 to TRBJ2-1; D perhaps matches TRBD2 (5 bases). Trimming took 4 bases from V and 6 from J, leaving 19 bases between them. CDR1 and CDR2 from the germline V gene are SGHDN and FVKESK. The CDR3 is 16 amino acids.

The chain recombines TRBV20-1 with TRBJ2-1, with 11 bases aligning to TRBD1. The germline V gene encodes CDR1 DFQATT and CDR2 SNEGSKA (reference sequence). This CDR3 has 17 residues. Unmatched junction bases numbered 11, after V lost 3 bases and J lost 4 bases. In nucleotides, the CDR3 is TGCAGTGCTAGCCTGGACAGGGGGCCCGGGTCGTACAATGAGCAGTTCTTC. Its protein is CSASLDRGPGSYNEQFF.